Listed here are 30 T cell receptor beta chains from one sample, sequenced in a study of T cells expressing NK-cell markers. Following a re-call of the 5' RACE reads, TCRdb has one entry per CDR3 protein and lacks DNA. The ten most abundant clones cover around a third of a sample with about 150,000 distinct CDR3 sequences. Source material: blood T cells: a sorted CD56 or NKG2C T cell subset, CD4+ or CD8+ T cells, or bulk PBMC T cells (not recorded which). The origin of the receptors is a woman aged 50 to 60 in good health.

The rearrangement uses TRBV7-6 and TRBJ2-5; TCRdb picks TRBD2, but there is no DNA to check that call. Germline loops: CDR1 SGHVS, CDR2 FNYEAQ. This CDR3 spans 15 amino acids. This CDR3 reads CASSLGTSGRSAQYF. Filled out from reference TRBV7-6 and TRBJ2-5, the complete variable domain reads GAGVSQSPRYKVTKRGQDVALRCDPISGHVSLYWYRQALGQGPEFLTYFNYEAQQDKSGLPNDRFSAERPEGSISTLTIQRTEQRDSAMYRCASSLGTSGRSAQYFGPGTRLLVL.

J is TRBJ2-3 and V is TRBV4-2; checking the TCRdb D call of TRBD2 is not possible without DNA. There are 17 residues in the CDR3. Germline CDR1 LGHNA, CDR2 YNFKEQ. The CDR3 reads CASSQEPSSGSINTQYF.

The rearrangement links TRBV6-2 or TRBV6-3 to TRBJ2-1; TCRdb calls TRBD2, which cannot be checked without DNA. CDR1 is MNHEY, CDR2 SVGEGT, per germline. The CDR3 totals 16 residues. The CDR3 protein is CASSYSGLAASNEQFF.

The chain couples TRBV12-3 or TRBV12-4 to TRBJ2-1; there is no DNA to check the TCRdb D call of TRBD1. The CDR3 runs 14 residues. CDR3: CASTLGTGYNEQFF.

The chain couples TRBV3-1 to TRBJ1-3. The germline V gene encodes CDR1 LGHDT and CDR2 YNNKEL (reference sequence). This CDR3 region has 13 residues. CDR3 residues: CASSQVRVDTIYF. Full variable domain (remainder filled in from reference TRBV3-1 and TRBJ1-3): DTAVSQTPKYLVTQMGNDKSIKCEQNLGHDTMYWYKQDSKKFLKIMFSYNNKELIINETVPNRFSPKSPDKAHLNLHINSLELGDSAVYFCASSQVRVDTIYFGEGSWLTVV.

CDR3 residues: CASSFTSHQETQYF. This chain joins TRBV11-2 and TRBJ2-5; checking the TCRdb D call of TRBD2 is not possible without DNA. The CDR3 runs 14 residues. Germline V gene data show CDR1 as SGHAT and CDR2 as FQNNGV.

The genes are TRBV24-1 and TRBJ2-2; TCRdb lists TRBD1, though no DNA is available to test this call. Germline V gene sequence: CDR1 KGHDR, CDR2 SFDVKD. The CDR3 has 17 amino acids. The CDR3 sequence: CATSDPMGQVNTGELFF.

This sequence joins TRBV13 and TRBJ1-3. Germline CDR1 PRHDT, CDR2 FYEKMQ (reference sequence). The CDR3 loop spans 13 amino acids. The CDR3 protein is CASAWSSGNTIYF.

The J gene is TRBJ2-1, the V gene TRBV12-5. Per germline, CDR1 LGHNT and CDR2 FRNRAP. This CDR3 has 15 residues. The CDR3 is CASGASGRAYNEQFF.

V and J are TRBV7-9 and TRBJ2-5; the D call from TCRdb, TRBD1, cannot be confirmed without DNA. The CDR3 has 14 residues. Germline V gene sequence: CDR1 SEHNR, CDR2 FQNEAQ (reference sequence). CDR3 in amino acids: CASSLDRAQETQYF.

This sequence joins TRBV20-1 and TRBJ2-3; TCRdb selects TRBD1, and the lack of DNA leaves this call unchecked. CDR3 length: 15 residues. Germline lookup yields CDR1 DFQATT and CDR2 SNEGSKA (reference sequence). The CDR3 loop reads CSASTGMLSTDTQYF.

The chain joins TRBV7-9 to TRBJ1-4. This CDR3 is 16 amino acids long. CDR1 SEHNR and CDR2 FQNEAQ come from the germline V gene (reference sequence). The CDR3 reads CASSPRDGPWREKLFF.

The chain combines TRBV7-8 with TRBJ2-1; TCRdb returns TRBD2, unconfirmable since there is no DNA. There are 15 residues in the CDR3. Looked up from germline, CDR1 is SGHVS and CDR2 is FQNEAQ. The CDR3 here is CASSPWEGVGNEQFF.

The chain is built from TRBV29-1 and TRBJ2-1. This CDR3 comprises 13 residues. Germline loops: CDR1 SQVTM, CDR2 ANQGSEA. CDR3 residues: CSVVADSYNEQFF.

The V gene is TRBV9, the J gene TRBJ2-1; TCRdb returns TRBD2, unconfirmable since there is no DNA. The CDR3 loop spans 15 amino acids. Germline-derived CDR1 and CDR2 are SGDLS and YYNGEE. This CDR3 is CASSVGTSGHNEQFF.

CDR3 sequence reads: CSAQEGFADTQYF. The chain carries TRBV20-1 and TRBJ2-3; with no DNA, the TCRdb D assignment of TRBD2 cannot be verified. Germline CDR1 DFQATT, CDR2 SNEGSKA (reference sequence). There are 13 residues in the CDR3.

The genes are TRBV20-1 and TRBJ1-2; TCRdb designates TRBD1, a call that cannot be tested without DNA. The CDR3 spans 13 residues. Germline V CDR1 and CDR2: DFQATT, SNEGSKA (reference sequence). CDR3 amino acids: CSARDRDNYGYTF.

V and J are TRBV2 and TRBJ2-1; TCRdb indicates TRBD1, and absent DNA this call remains unverified. CDR1 SNHLY and CDR2 FYNNEI come from the germline V gene. This CDR3 region has 15 residues. The CDR3 is CASSDRVDRYNEQFF.

This sequence joins TRBV7-9 and TRBJ2-5; TCRdb's D gene call, TRBD1, goes unchecked for lack of DNA. This CDR3 has 15 residues. Germline CDR1 SEHNR, CDR2 FQNEAQ (reference sequence). The chain's CDR3 is CASSFTQGATETQYF.

The genes are TRBV3-1 and TRBJ2-1; TCRdb names TRBD2, which stays unverified in the absence of DNA. Germline values: CDR1 LGHDT, CDR2 YNNKEL (reference sequence). The CDR3 has 16 amino acids. CDR3 residues: CASSPGPAGGSNEQFF.

The V call is TRBV4-1, the J call TRBJ2-3. Germline V gives CDR1 MGHRA, CDR2 YSYEKL. This CDR3 is built from 12 residues. CDR3 region: CASSQDRVGQYF.

The J gene is TRBJ2-3, the V gene TRBV25-1; TCRdb names TRBD1, which stays unverified in the absence of DNA. Germline CDR1 reads MGHDK; CDR2 reads SYGVNS. The CDR3 runs to 15 residues. CDR3 loop: CTSSSGIGHTDTQYF.

The chain combines TRBV4-1 with TRBJ2-2; lacking DNA, the TRBD1 call made by TCRdb goes unchecked. The CDR3 runs to 16 residues. Germline CDR1 MGHRA, CDR2 YSYEKL. The CDR3 region is CASSQGFGIGTGELFF.

This chain links TRBV6-5 with TRBJ1-1. CDR3 length equals 14 residues. Per germline, CDR1 MNHEY and CDR2 SVGAGI. This CDR3 is CASSYRGGNTEAFF.

The V call is TRBV6-1, the J call TRBJ1-5. The CDR3 has 15 amino acids. Germline V CDR1 and CDR2: MNHNS, SASEGT. Here the CDR3 reads CASSDDSGSNQPQHF.

The chain couples TRBV4-1 to TRBJ2-3; absent DNA, TCRdb's TRBD2 call cannot be checked. CDR1 is MGHRA, CDR2 YSYEKL, per germline. The CDR3 is 18 amino acids. The CDR3 reads CASSQFAGGAGDTDTQYF.

The chain couples TRBV20-1 to TRBJ2-7; the D call of TRBD1 rests on TCRdb alone, since no DNA is present to check it. The CDR3 consists of 16 residues. The V gene's germline CDR1 is DFQATT and CDR2 SNEGSKA (reference sequence). CDR3 amino acids: CSARETTGTGWNEQYF.

The chain employs TRBV20-1 and TRBJ2-7; TCRdb reports TRBD1, a call that lacks DNA to check it against. Germline loops: CDR1 DFQATT, CDR2 SNEGSKA (reference sequence). The CDR3 runs 15 residues. The CDR3 sequence is CSARSTGTGRYEQYF.

V is TRBV14 and J is TRBJ2-7. The germline CDR1 and CDR2 sequences are SGHDN and FVKESK. This CDR3 is 14 amino acids long. Here the CDR3 reads CASSQVMGGGEQYF.

The CDR3 sequence: CASSPPTVVAGVTQYF. This chain connects TRBV6-5 to TRBJ2-3; TCRdb picks TRBD2, but there is no DNA to check that call. This CDR3 is built from 16 residues. Germline lookup yields CDR1 MNHEY and CDR2 SVGAGI.